The 27 T cell receptor beta chains presented below share a single source sample, sequenced in a study of T cell clonality in common variable immunodeficiency. The repertoire was sequenced with immunoSEQ multiplex PCR; TCRdb's copy has only in-frame clones and lacks some. This sample has 55,000 or so clones, each found more than once. The sample taken for sequencing was peripheral blood mononuclear cells. These TCRs come from a person aged 18 to 75 in good health.

This clone turned up a few times. The read gets to within 3 residues of the CDR3 end, and the germline J gene fills in the rest. The chain couples TRBV5-1 to TRBJ1-3; D remains unclear. This CDR3 has 15 residues. Trimming shortened V by 4 bases and J by 2 bases, and 13 bases separated the two germline ends. Germline V gene data show CDR1 as SGHRS and CDR2 as YFSETQ. CDR3 residues: CASSLPGRAGNTIYF. The CDR3 DNA, read in part, is TGCGCCAGCAGCCTTCCTGGGCGGGCTGGAAACACC.

As to this clone: The sequence runs out 3 residues before the end of the CDR3; the remainder is reconstructed from the germline J gene. The genes are TRBV7-2 and TRBJ2-2, with TRBD1 matching over 7 bases. The germline V gene has CDR1 SGHTA and CDR2 FQGNSA. The CDR3 runs to 17 residues. CDR3 loop: CASSLAIGDSYNSPLFF. Partial CDR3 DNA: TGTGCCAGCAGCTTAGCGATCGGGGACAGCTATAATTCACCG.

This clone was picked up many times. From the germline J gene comes the end of the CDR3, since the read stops 3 residues before it. The rearrangement uses TRBV20-1 and TRBJ2-7; 8 positions agree with TRBD1. This CDR3 is 15 amino acids long. The J segment lost 3 bases and the V segment lost 2 bases, leaving 9 bases of the junction unmatched. Germline V CDR1 and CDR2: DFQATT, SNEGSKA (reference sequence). The CDR3 loop is CSARHPGQAFYEQYF. The sequenced part of the CDR3 DNA is TGCAGTGCTAGACATCCGGGACAGGCCTTCTACGAG.

This clone came up many times. The read finishes 3 residues shy of the CDR3 end, and the germline J gene is used to complete it. This rearrangement joins TRBV10-1 to TRBJ2-5, with D unclear. This CDR3 spans 13 amino acids. Looked up from germline, CDR1 is WNHNN and CDR2 is SYGVQD (reference sequence). The DNA read from the CDR3 is TGCGCCAGCAGTGAGGCAGATAAGAGAACC. Translated, it gives CASSEADKRT. The whole CDR3 reads CASSEADKRTQYF.

This clone was seen repeatedly, ten times or more. The CDR3 end is not reached by the read, which stops 3 residues before it; the germline J gene fills it in. V gene TRBV29-1 combines with J gene TRBJ2-3; D is perhaps TRBD1 (6 bases). The CDR3 is 14 residues long. V was trimmed by 3 bases and J by 2 bases, leaving 12 bases between them. Per the germline V gene, CDR1 is SQVTM and CDR2 is ANQGSEA. This CDR3 is CSVEAGDNTDTQYF. The CDR3 bases that were read are TGCAGCGTTGAGGCAGGGGATAACACAGATACG.

This clone appeared many times. The read ends 3 residues before the CDR3 terminus; that terminus is restored from the germline J gene. J is TRBJ2-2 and V is TRBV19, with TRBD2 identical over 14 bases. The CDR3 loop spans 18 amino acids. Germline CDR1 LNHDA, CDR2 SQIVND (reference sequence). The J segment lost 1 base and the V segment lost 6 bases, leaving 7 bases of the junction unmatched. The CDR3 sequence is CASRPGLAGGRNTGELFF. Partial CDR3 DNA: TGTGCCAGTAGACCCGGACTAGCGGGAGGAAGGAACACCGGGGAG. Supplemented by reference TRBV19 and TRBJ2-2, the full variable domain reads DGGITQSPKYLFRKEGQNVTLSCEQNLNHDAMYWYRQDPGQGLRLIYYSQIVNDFQKGDIAEGYSVSREKKESFPLTVTSAQKNPTAFYLCASRPGLAGGRNTGELFFGEGSRLTVL.

The sample holds many counts of this clone. Read sequence stops 3 residues before the CDR3 end, and the germline J gene provides the missing end. The V gene is TRBV2, the J gene TRBJ2-2; 7 bases line up with TRBD2. Germline V gene lookup returns CDR1 SNHLY and CDR2 FYNNEI. This CDR3 is built from 14 residues. The V segment lost 4 bases and the J segment 6 bases; nucleotides outside the gene matches: 5. Here the CDR3 reads CASSGFTSAGELFF. The DNA read from the CDR3 is TGTGCCAGCAGTGGATTCACTAGCGCCGGGGAG.

Many counts were recorded for this clone. The CDR3 end falls 3 residues outside the read, so it is completed with the germline J gene. The J gene is TRBJ2-3, the V gene TRBV5-1; the D gene is possibly TRBD2 (5 bases). This CDR3 region has 16 residues. CDR1 and CDR2 (germline): SGHRS, YFSETQ. Trimming left V 1 base short and J 3 bases short, with 15 bases between. The CDR3 reads CASSLRASGITDTQYF. Incomplete CDR3 DNA: TGCGCCAGCAGCTTGAGAGCGTCGGGGATAACAGATACG.

This clone was seen repeatedly, ten times or more. The DNA ends 3 residues before the CDR3 does, and the rest of the CDR3 is filled in from the germline J gene. The chain has TRBV5-4 and TRBJ2-3; unclear D gene. The V and J ends lost 5 bases and 5 bases respectively, with 15 bases between them. Germline CDR1 reads SGHNT; CDR2 reads YYREEE (reference sequence). This CDR3 has 14 amino acids. CDR3 amino acids: CASRPDPTLDTQYF. Incomplete CDR3 DNA: TGTGCCAGCAGACCAGATCCAACGCTAGATACG.

In regard to this clone: Read coverage stops 3 residues before the CDR3 terminus; the germline J gene supplies the remainder. The chain combines TRBV2 with TRBJ1-1; TRBD1 matches 7 bases. Germline CDR1 and CDR2: SNHLY and FYNNEI. The CDR3 consists of 14 residues. V lost 8 bases and J lost 3; bases outside the gene matches: 9. The CDR3 spells CASSLDRSYTEAFF. The sequenced CDR3 bases are TGTGCCAGCTCATTGGACAGGAGTTACACTGAA.

This clone was seen many times. The read ends 3 residues before the CDR3 terminus; that terminus is restored from the germline J gene. This chain uses TRBV5-1 with TRBJ1-2, with TRBD1 matching 10 bases. CDR1 SGHRS and CDR2 YFSETQ come from the germline V gene. The CDR3 totals 14 residues. The junction had 4 bases not matched to a gene; V was cut back by 2 bases and J by 6 bases. The CDR3 loop reads CASSFVGTGDGYTF. CDR3 DNA, as far as it was read: TGCGCCAGCAGCTTTGTCGGGACAGGGGATGGC.

Many counts were recorded for this clone. The read terminates 3 residues before the CDR3 end, so the remaining end is supplied by the germline J gene. The chain is built from TRBV5-1 and TRBJ2-1; TRBD2 matches at 8 bases. V trimming: 4 bases; J trimming: 6 bases; junction bases outside the gene matches: 12. CDR3 length equals 16 residues. Germline CDR1 is SGHRS and CDR2 is YFSETQ. This CDR3 reads CASSHRKGLGTNEQFF. The CDR3 DNA, read in part, is TGCGCCAGCAGCCACCGAAAGGGACTAGGGACCAATGAG.

This clone has ten or more counts. The sequenced fragment ends 3 residues before the CDR3 boundary, so the rest is inferred from the germline J gene. This chain joins TRBV5-1 and TRBJ2-1, with TRBD1 identical over 9 bases. Germline CDR1 and CDR2: SGHRS and YFSETQ. The CDR3 is 16 amino acids. After removal of 4 bases from V and 7 bases from J, the junction contained 12 bases not matched to a gene. Here the CDR3 reads CASSQPRDREENEQFF. CDR3 DNA, as far as it was read: TGCGCCAGCAGCCAACCCCGGGACAGGGAAGAGAATGAG.

In this sample, this clone turned up many times. The read terminates 3 residues ahead of where the CDR3 ends, so the germline J gene completes it. The chain has TRBV7-3 and TRBJ2-1, with no clear D. The V end was cut by 5 bases, the J end by 2 bases, with 19 bases between. Per the germline V gene, CDR1 is SGHTA and CDR2 is FQGTGA. CDR3 length: 17 amino acids. Incomplete CDR3 DNA: TGTGCCAGCAGCCTTCTCGCAGGAGCTTACCCCTACAATGAG. Translated: CASSLLAGAYPYNE. The complete CDR3 reads CASSLLAGAYPYNEQFF.

Ten or more counts support this clone. The sequenced fragment ends 3 residues before the CDR3 boundary, so the rest is inferred from the germline J gene. The chain recombines TRBV5-6 with TRBJ1-2, with 9 nucleotides matching TRBD1. Per germline, CDR1 SGHDT and CDR2 YYEEEE. The length of the CDR3 is 14 residues. Trimming at V came to 2 bases and at J to 5 bases, leaving 4 bases not matched to a gene. The CDR3 bases that were read are TGTGCCAGCAGCTTAGAAGACAGGGGGTATGGC. Amino acid sequence: CASSLEDRGYG. The entire CDR3 is CASSLEDRGYGYTF.

This clone was seen many times. Germline and junction disagree at one end, which may indicate a read error. From the germline J gene comes the end of the CDR3, since the read stops 3 residues before it. V is TRBV3-1 (or the pseudogene TRBV3-2) and J is TRBJ2-3, with D possibly TRBD1 on 5 matching bases. Germline V CDR1 and CDR2: LGHDT, YNNKEL (reference sequence). The CDR3 contains 14 residues. CDR3 bases read: TGTGCCAGCAGCCAAGGGGGCGTGGCAGAGACG. This sequence encodes CASSQGGVAET. The CDR3, in full, reads CASSQGGVAETQYF.

This clone has at least ten counts. The read ends 3 residues shy of where the CDR3 ends; the end is completed using the germline J gene. The chain uses TRBV4-1 and TRBJ2-7; 10 nucleotides align to TRBD1. Germline V CDR1 and CDR2: MGHRA, YSYEKL. Trimming took 4 bases from V and 5 from J; bases not matched to a gene: 8. The CDR3 totals 15 residues. CDR3 DNA (partial): TGCGCCAGCAGCCGTTTAGGGACAGGGGTACACGAG. This encodes CASSRLGTGVHE. The entire CDR3 sequence reads CASSRLGTGVHEQYF.

This clone was seen repeatedly, ten times or more. The CDR3 end is not reached by the read, which stops 3 residues before it; the germline J gene fills it in. V usage is TRBV19 and J usage is TRBJ1-2; 9 nucleotides align to TRBD1. CDR3 size: 15 residues. With V trimmed by 6 bases and J by 4 bases, 9 bases remained unmatched. The germline CDR1 and CDR2 sequences are LNHDA and SQIVND (reference sequence). The CDR3 sequence: CASRSGTGGGYGYTF. The CDR3 bases that were read are TGTGCCAGTAGGTCCGGCACAGGGGGCGGCTATGGC.

This clone was observed at least ten times. The read finishes 3 residues shy of the CDR3 end, and the germline J gene is used to complete it. The genes are TRBV5-5 and TRBJ1-6; D possibly corresponds to TRBD1 (5 bases). Deletions cut 1 base from V and 7 bases from J, with 12 bases between. This CDR3 has 15 residues. CDR1 and CDR2 (germline): SGHKS, YYEKEE (reference sequence). The sequenced CDR3 bases are TGTGCCAGCAGCTTGTTAACTCAGGGAAATTCACCC. It specifies CASSLLTQGNSP. The whole CDR3 is CASSLLTQGNSPLHF.

This clone was observed many times. The DNA ends 3 residues before the CDR3 does, and the rest of the CDR3 is filled in from the germline J gene. The V gene is TRBV28, the J gene TRBJ2-5; D may be TRBD2 (6 bases). The CDR3 runs 13 residues. Germline values: CDR1 MDHEN, CDR2 SYDVKM. The CDR3 DNA, read in part, is TGTGCCAGCAGTTTAAGAGCGCGGGGAACC. Translation: CASSLRARGT. The whole CDR3 is CASSLRARGTQYF.

This clone was observed many times. Read coverage stops 3 residues before the CDR3 terminus; the germline J gene supplies the remainder. The rearrangement links TRBV5-1 to TRBJ1-5; 8 nucleotides agree with TRBD1. The CDR3 loop spans 15 amino acids. Germline values: CDR1 SGHRS, CDR2 YFSETQ. Trimming at V came to 4 bases and at J to 3 bases, leaving 6 bases not matched to a gene. The CDR3 region is CASSPTGVPNQPQHF. The CDR3 DNA, read in part, is TGCGCCAGCAGCCCGACAGGGGTTCCCAATCAGCCC.

Ten or more counts support this clone. The CDR3 end lies 3 residues beyond the end of the read and is filled in from the germline J gene. The rearrangement links TRBV6-1 to TRBJ2-1, with a possible D match to TRBD2 (5 bases). The germline V gene encodes CDR1 MNHNS and CDR2 SASEGT. Trimming shortened V by 4 bases and J by 8 bases, and 12 bases separated the two germline ends. The CDR3 totals 13 residues. The sequenced CDR3 bases are TGTGCCAGCAGTGTGTCGGGCGGGTATGAG. Translating it yields CASSVSGGYE. The entire CDR3 is CASSVSGGYEQFF.

This clone was picked up many times. The read ends 3 residues shy of where the CDR3 ends; the end is completed using the germline J gene. J is TRBJ2-7 and V is TRBV19, with 12 bases aligning to TRBD2. V trimming: 3 bases; J trimming: 2 bases; junction bases outside the gene matches: 2. The V gene's germline CDR1 is LNHDA and CDR2 SQIVND (reference sequence). This CDR3 is 15 amino acids long. The DNA read from the CDR3 is TGTGCCAGTAGTATGGGACTAGCGGGCACCTACGAG. It is translated as CASSMGLAGTYE. The whole CDR3 sequence reads CASSMGLAGTYEQYF.

This clone showed up many times. The read ends 3 residues before the CDR3 terminus; that terminus is restored from the germline J gene. V usage is TRBV20-1 and J usage is TRBJ1-2; 7 bases fit TRBD1. The CDR3 is made up of 11 amino acids. Germline V gene lookup returns CDR1 DFQATT and CDR2 SNEGSKA (reference sequence). The junction had 2 bases not matched to a gene; V was cut back by 6 bases and J by 4 bases. The part of the CDR3 DNA that was read is TGCAGTGCCGGGACAGTCTATGGC. Its translation is CSAGTVYG. The whole CDR3 protein reads CSAGTVYGYTF.

This clone was observed many times. The observed sequence ends 3 residues before the CDR3 terminus, with the missing tail filled in from the germline J gene. The rearrangement uses TRBV7-2 and TRBJ1-1; D ambiguous. The CDR3 is 11 amino acids. V dropped 3 bases and J dropped 3 bases, with 2 bases sitting between them. Germline V CDR1 and CDR2: SGHTA, FQGNSA. The CDR3 sequence is CASSFDTEAFF. CDR3 bases read: TGTGCCAGCAGCTTCGACACTGAA.

This clone was seen repeatedly, ten times or more. Read sequence stops 3 residues before the CDR3 end, and the germline J gene provides the missing end. The V call is TRBV7-2, the J call TRBJ1-2, with D possibly TRBD1 on 5 matching bases. Trimming left V 3 bases short and J 3 bases short, with 8 bases between. The length of the CDR3 is 13 residues. The germline V gene encodes CDR1 SGHTA and CDR2 FQGNSA. The CDR3 here is CASSLGGDYGYTF. CDR3 bases read: TGTGCCAGCAGCTTGGGGGGAGACTATGGC. The complete variable domain, with remaining parts taken from reference TRBV7-2 and TRBJ1-2, reads GAGVSQSPSNKVTEKGKDVELRCDPISGHTALYWYRQSLGQGLEFLIYFQGNSAPDKSGLPSDRFSAERTGGSVSTLTIQRTQQEDSAVYLCASSLGGDYGYTFGSGTRLTVV.

This clone was detected only a few times. A much more abundant neighbour one base away suggests this may be a read error. The CDR3 is cut off 3 residues early in the read; its end comes from the germline J gene. This rearrangement joins TRBV19 to TRBJ2-3; possible D gene TRBD1, 5 bases. The CDR3 consists of 14 residues. The germline V gene encodes CDR1 LNHDA and CDR2 SQIVND (reference sequence). CDR3 DNA (partial): TGTGCCAGTAGTATAGCTACAGGCAATCAGCCG. Translation: CASSIATGNQP. The CDR3 in full is CASSIATGNQPQYF.